Shown below are 8 T cell receptor beta chains from a single sample sequenced in a study of blood T cells in healthy people across ages. A sample-barcoded 5' primer and a J-beta primer mix were used in a second PCR of roughly 7 to 12 cycles. A single record per CDR3 protein comes from TCRdb applying MiXCR to the 5' RACE reads. The sample carries approximately 1.5 million distinct CDR3 sequences, roughly two fifths recorded once. The specimen sequenced was blood. The receptors originated from a woman aged 18 to 35 in good health.

The chain joins TRBV6-1 to TRBJ2-7; TRBD1 matches at 9 bases. Germline CDR1 MNHNS, CDR2 SASEGT. The CDR3 length is 11 residues. The V gene end was trimmed by 10 bases and the J gene end by 7 bases; junction bases not matched to a gene: 5. The CDR3 spells CATADRGEQYF. CDR3 DNA sequence: TGTGCCACCGCGGACAGGGGTGAGCAGTACTTC.

This chain connects TRBV7-3 to TRBJ2-5, with D perhaps TRBD1 or TRBD2 (5 bases each). The CDR3 sequence is 16 residues long. Per the germline V gene, CDR1 is SGHTA and CDR2 is FQGTGA. V lost 0 bases, J lost 1 base, and 12 bases lay in between. In DNA, the CDR3 is TGTGCCAGCAGCTTAACGAGGGGTCAGATCCAAGAGACCCAGTACTTC. It yields the protein CASSLTRGQIQETQYF.

The chain uses TRBV7-8 and TRBJ1-1; D remains ambiguous. This CDR3 has 16 residues. V was clipped by 5 bases and J by 0 bases, with 16 bases between them. Germline values: CDR1 SGHVS, CDR2 FQNEAQ. This CDR3 reads CASSPERVRMNTEAFF. The DNA of the CDR3 is TGTGCCAGCAGCCCCGAGAGGGTTCGCATGAACACTGAAGCTTTCTTT.

This clonotype was counted between two and nine times. This chain links TRBV11-2 with TRBJ2-2; TRBD1 aligns across 8 bases. The CDR3 runs 15 residues. With 4 bases clipped from V and 4 bases from J, the junction kept 5 bases outside the gene matches. Germline V CDR1 and CDR2: SGHAT, FQNNGV. CDR3 residues: CASSSGQGFTGELFF. The CDR3 nucleotides read TGTGCCAGCAGCTCTGGACAGGGATTCACCGGGGAGCTGTTTTTT.

This clonotype was seen a single time. The rearrangement joins TRBV11-2 to TRBJ2-1, with 10 bases identical to TRBD2. The CDR3 runs 14 residues. The V and J ends lost 5 bases and 10 bases, in that order; junction bases with no gene match: 8. Germline-derived CDR1 and CDR2 are SGHAT and FQNNGV. CDR3 region: CASSLTSGAYEQFF. The CDR3 DNA is TGTGCCAGCAGCCTAACTAGCGGGGCGTACGAGCAGTTCTTC.

This clonotype was picked up a small number of times. This chain joins TRBV4-2 and TRBJ2-7, with a possible D match to TRBD1 (5 bases). Trimming pared 6 bases from V and 5 bases from J, leaving 17 bases between. CDR1 LGHNA and CDR2 YNFKEQ come from the germline V gene. There are 14 residues in the CDR3. The CDR3 DNA reads TGTGCCAGCAGTTACAGGCAAGGACCTCACGAGCAGTACTTC. Translating it yields CASSYRQGPHEQYF.

This clonotype has just a few counts. The V call is TRBV5-1, the J call TRBJ2-7; no reliable D call. Germline V gives CDR1 SGHRS, CDR2 YFSETQ. This CDR3 has 13 amino acids. The V end lost 2 bases, the J end lost 3 bases, and 9 bases lay between the germline ends. The CDR3 DNA reads TGCGCCAGCAGCTTTGGGAAAATCTACGAGCAGTACTTC. Residues: CASSFGKIYEQYF.

V gene TRBV6-2 or TRBV6-3 combines with J gene TRBJ2-1, with D perhaps matching TRBD2 (6 bases). Looked up from germline, CDR1 is MNHEY and CDR2 is SVGEGT. The CDR3 sequence is 13 residues long. Trimming stripped 3 bases from V and 6 bases from J, with 9 bases between. The CDR3 DNA reads TGTGCCAGCAGTTATGCGGGGAGCAATGAGCAGTTCTTC. Encoded protein: CASSYAGSNEQFF.